These 9 T cell receptor beta chains share one sample of origin, sequenced in a study of Graves' ophthalmopathy and Graves' hyperthyroidism. The TCR beta CDR3 regions underwent amplification from RNA transcripts. First-round RT-PCR employed HTBI primers, with a second-round multiplex PCR after it. A single record per CDR3 protein comes from TCRdb applying MiXCR to the multiplex PCR reads. The sample has roughly 1.1 million distinct CDR3 sequences; less than 45% are singletons. The specimen was peripheral blood or thyroid tissue (not recorded which). The receptors originated from an adult man with Graves' hyperthyroidism.

This clonotype was recorded at least ten times. The V and J genes are TRBV5-1 and TRBJ2-7; D is unclear. V lost 5 bases and J 6 bases, leaving 15 bases between the germline ends. Germline V gene data show CDR1 as SGHRS and CDR2 as YFSETQ. This CDR3 spans 13 amino acids. The CDR3 DNA follows: TGCGCCAGCAGGGCAGGATTCTTCGGCGAGCAGTACTTC. It is translated as CASRAGFFGEQYF.

This clonotype appeared a few times. This sequence joins TRBV19 and TRBJ1-4; 10 bases are a match to TRBD1. Germline lookup yields CDR1 LNHDA and CDR2 SQIVND (reference sequence). CDR3 length equals 14 residues. V lost 11 bases to trimming and J lost 9 bases; unmatched junction nucleotides: 12. The CDR3 here is CAWSEGQGGKKLFF. As DNA, the CDR3 is TGTGCCTGGAGTGAAGGACAGGGGGGGAAAAAACTGTTTTTT.

The chain employs TRBV19 and TRBJ2-7; D could derive from TRBD1 or TRBD2 (5 bases each). Germline lookup yields CDR1 LNHDA and CDR2 SQIVND (reference sequence). V dropped 6 bases and J dropped 7 bases, with 16 bases sitting between them. The CDR3 has 13 residues. The CDR3 region has the DNA TGTGCCAGTAGCCCGGGGCCCCGGGGAGAGCAGTACTTC. Protein sequence: CASSPGPRGEQYF.

This clonotype appeared many times. J is TRBJ2-5 and V is TRBV20-1; D unresolved. Trimming took 3 bases from V and 8 from J, leaving 7 bases between them. The CDR3 is 10 residues long. Germline V gene sequence: CDR1 DFQATT, CDR2 SNEGSKA (reference sequence). The DNA of the CDR3 is TGCAGTGCTAGCTGGGGTACCCAGTACTTC. This encodes CSASWGTQYF.

The V call is TRBV15, the J call TRBJ2-5; the D gene is possibly TRBD1 (6 bases). Germline V gene lookup returns CDR1 LNHNV and CDR2 YYDKDF (reference sequence). V lost 0 bases and J lost 4, with 12 bases in between. The CDR3 is 15 amino acids. The CDR3: CATSRDKVRGETQYF. The CDR3 coding sequence is TGTGCCACCAGCAGAGATAAAGTCAGGGGAGAGACCCAGTACTTC.

This clonotype appeared many times. In nucleotides, the CDR3 is TGTGCCAGCAGCCCGGGACTAGCGGGAGAAGAGACCCAGTACTTC. As protein: CASSPGLAGEETQYF. The chain employs TRBV12-3 or TRBV12-4 and TRBJ2-5; 14 nucleotides align to TRBD2. Losses at the gene ends were 6 bases for V and 3 bases for J; bases not matched to a gene: 3. The CDR3 covers 15 residues.

This clonotype was detected many times. The rearrangement joins TRBV12-3 or TRBV12-4 to TRBJ2-7; D may be TRBD2 (5 bases). The CDR3 sequence is 13 residues long. Trimming took off 6 bases at V and 3 bases at J, with 12 bases between the two ends. This CDR3 is CASRKDWNYEQYF. Here the CDR3 DNA reads TGTGCCAGCAGGAAGGACTGGAACTACGAGCAGTACTTC.

This clonotype was recorded many times. The V gene is TRBV10-3, the J gene TRBJ1-2, with TRBD1 matching over 8 bases. The CDR3 totals 15 residues. The germline V gene has CDR1 ENHRY and CDR2 SYGVKD. The trim removed 3 bases at V and 5 bases at J, leaving 8 bases unmatched. CDR3 protein: CAISENSGGLYGYTF. The CDR3 DNA follows: TGTGCCATCAGTGAAAACTCAGGGGGCTTGTATGGCTACACCTTC.

The chain carries TRBV6-2 or TRBV6-3 and TRBJ2-7, with D unclear. Per germline, CDR1 MNHEY and CDR2 SVGEGT. The V and J ends lost 7 bases and 2 bases respectively, with 12 bases between them. The CDR3 has 13 amino acids. CDR3 region: CASKADATYEQYF. The CDR3 DNA reads as TGTGCCAGCAAGGCAGACGCGACCTACGAGCAGTACTTC.